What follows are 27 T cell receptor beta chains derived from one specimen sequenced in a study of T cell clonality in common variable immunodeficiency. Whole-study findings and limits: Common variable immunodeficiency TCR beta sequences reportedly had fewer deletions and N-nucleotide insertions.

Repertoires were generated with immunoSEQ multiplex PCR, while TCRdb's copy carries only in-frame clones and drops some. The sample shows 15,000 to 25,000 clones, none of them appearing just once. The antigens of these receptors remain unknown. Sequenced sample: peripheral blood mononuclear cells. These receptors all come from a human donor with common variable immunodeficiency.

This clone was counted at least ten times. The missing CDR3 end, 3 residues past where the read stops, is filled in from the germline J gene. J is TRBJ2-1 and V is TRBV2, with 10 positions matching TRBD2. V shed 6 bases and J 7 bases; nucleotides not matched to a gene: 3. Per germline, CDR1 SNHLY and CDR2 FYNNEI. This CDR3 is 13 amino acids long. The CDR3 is CASSQREGNEQFF. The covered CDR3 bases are TGTGCCAGCAGCCAGCGGGAGGGTAATGAG.

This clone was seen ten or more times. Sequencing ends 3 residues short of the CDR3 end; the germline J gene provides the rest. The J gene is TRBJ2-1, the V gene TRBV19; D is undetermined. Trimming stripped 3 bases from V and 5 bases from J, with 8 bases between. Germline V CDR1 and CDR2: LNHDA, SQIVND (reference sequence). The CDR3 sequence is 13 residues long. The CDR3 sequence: CASSMGRNNEQFF. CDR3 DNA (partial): TGTGCCAGTAGTATGGGCAGAAACAATGAG. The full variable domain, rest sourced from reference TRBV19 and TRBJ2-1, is DGGITQSPKYLFRKEGQNVTLSCEQNLNHDAMYWYRQDPGQGLRLIYYSQIVNDFQKGDIAEGYSVSREKKESFPLTVTSAQKNPTAFYLCASSMGRNNEQFFGPGTRLTVL.

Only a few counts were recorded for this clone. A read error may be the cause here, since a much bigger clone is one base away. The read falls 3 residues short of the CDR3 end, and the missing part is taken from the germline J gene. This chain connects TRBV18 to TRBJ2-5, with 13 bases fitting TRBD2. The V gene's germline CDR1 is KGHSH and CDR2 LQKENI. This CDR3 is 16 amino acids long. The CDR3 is CTSSPLGLAGVETQYF. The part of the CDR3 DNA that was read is TGTACCAGCTCACCACTAGGACTAGCGGGAGTGGAGACC.

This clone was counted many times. The CDR3 bases that were read are TGTGCCAGCAGTCAGGACAGGGGTTATGGC. Amino acid sequence: CASSQDRGYG. The whole CDR3 reads CASSQDRGYGYTF. The rearrangement joins TRBV7-9 to TRBJ1-2; 9 bases are shared with TRBD1. Read coverage stops 3 residues before the CDR3 terminus; the germline J gene supplies the remainder. V dropped 6 bases and J dropped 5; count of bases not matched to a gene: 4. This CDR3 comprises 13 residues. The germline CDR1 and CDR2 sequences are SEHNR and FQNEAQ (reference sequence).

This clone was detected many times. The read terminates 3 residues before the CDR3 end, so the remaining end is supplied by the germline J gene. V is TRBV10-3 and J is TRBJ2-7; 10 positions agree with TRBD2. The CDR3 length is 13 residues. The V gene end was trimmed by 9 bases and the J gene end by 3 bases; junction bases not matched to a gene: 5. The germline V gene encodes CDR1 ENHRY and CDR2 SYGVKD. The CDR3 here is CAIQPSGSYEQYF. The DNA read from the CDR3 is TGTGCCATACAGCCTAGCGGGAGCTACGAG.

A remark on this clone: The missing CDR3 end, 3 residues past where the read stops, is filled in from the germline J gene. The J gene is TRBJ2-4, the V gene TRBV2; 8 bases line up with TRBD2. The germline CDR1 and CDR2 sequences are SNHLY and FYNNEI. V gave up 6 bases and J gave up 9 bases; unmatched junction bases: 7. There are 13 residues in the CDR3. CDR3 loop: CASSSGTSIIQYF. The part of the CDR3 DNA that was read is TGTGCCAGCAGCTCCGGGACTAGTATCATT. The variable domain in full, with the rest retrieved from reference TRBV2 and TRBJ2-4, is EPEVTQTPSHQVTQMGQEVILRCVPISNHLYFYWYRQILGQKVEFLVSFYNNEISEKSEIFDDQFSVERPDGSNFTLKIRSTKLEDSAMYFCASSSGTSIIQYFGAGTRLSVL.

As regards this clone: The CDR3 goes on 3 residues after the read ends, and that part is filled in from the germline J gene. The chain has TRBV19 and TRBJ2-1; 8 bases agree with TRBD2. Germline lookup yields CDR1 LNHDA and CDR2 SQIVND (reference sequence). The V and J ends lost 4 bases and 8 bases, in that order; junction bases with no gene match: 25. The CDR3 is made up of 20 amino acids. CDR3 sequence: CASSTDRRTPAGAGDHEQFF. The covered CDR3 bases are TGTGCCAGTAGTACCGATAGACGGACTCCAGCGGGGGCCGGGGACCATGAG.

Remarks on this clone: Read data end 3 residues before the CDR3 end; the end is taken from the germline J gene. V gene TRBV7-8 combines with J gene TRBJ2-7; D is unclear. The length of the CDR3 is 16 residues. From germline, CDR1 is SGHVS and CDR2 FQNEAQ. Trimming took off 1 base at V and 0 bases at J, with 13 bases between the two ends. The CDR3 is CASSLVAALSSYEQYF. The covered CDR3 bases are TGTGCCAGCAGCTTAGTGGCAGCGTTGAGCTCCTACGAG.

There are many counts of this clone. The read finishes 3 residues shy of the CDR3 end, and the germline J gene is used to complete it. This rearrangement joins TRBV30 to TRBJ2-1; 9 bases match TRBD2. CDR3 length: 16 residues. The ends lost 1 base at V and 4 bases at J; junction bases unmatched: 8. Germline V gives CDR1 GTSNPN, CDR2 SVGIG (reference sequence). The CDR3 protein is CAWSAKALAGYNEQFF. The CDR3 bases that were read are TGTGCCTGGAGTGCAAAGGCACTAGCGGGTTACAATGAG. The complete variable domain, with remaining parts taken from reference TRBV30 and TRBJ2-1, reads SQTIHQWPATLVQPVGSPLSLECTVEGTSNPNLYWYRQAAGRGLQLLFYSVGIGQISSEVPQNLSASRPQDRQFILSSKKLLLSDSGFYLCAWSAKALAGYNEQFFGPGTRLTVL.

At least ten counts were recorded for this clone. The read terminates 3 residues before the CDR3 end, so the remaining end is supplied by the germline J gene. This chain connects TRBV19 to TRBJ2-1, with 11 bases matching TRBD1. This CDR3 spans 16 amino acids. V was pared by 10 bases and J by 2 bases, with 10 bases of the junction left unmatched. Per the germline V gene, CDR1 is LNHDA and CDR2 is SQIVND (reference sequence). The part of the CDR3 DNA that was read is TGTGCCACCCAATGGGACAGGGGGAACGCCTACAATGAG. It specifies CATQWDRGNAYNE. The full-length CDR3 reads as CATQWDRGNAYNEQFF.

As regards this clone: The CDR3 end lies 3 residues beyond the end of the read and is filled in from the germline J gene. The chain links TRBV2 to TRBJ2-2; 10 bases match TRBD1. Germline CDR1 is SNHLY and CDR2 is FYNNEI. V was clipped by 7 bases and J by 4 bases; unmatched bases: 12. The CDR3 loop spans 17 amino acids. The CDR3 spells CASIPDRGRFGTGELFF. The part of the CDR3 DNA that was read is TGTGCCAGCATCCCAGACAGGGGGCGATTTGGCACCGGGGAG.

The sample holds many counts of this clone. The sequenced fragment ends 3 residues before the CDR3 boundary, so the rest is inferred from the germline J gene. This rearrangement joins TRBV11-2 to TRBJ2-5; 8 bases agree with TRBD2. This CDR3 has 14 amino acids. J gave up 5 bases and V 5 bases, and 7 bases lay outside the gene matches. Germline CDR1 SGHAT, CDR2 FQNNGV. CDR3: CASSTGTSTETQYF. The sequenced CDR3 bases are TGTGCCAGCAGCACCGGGACTAGTACGGAGACC.

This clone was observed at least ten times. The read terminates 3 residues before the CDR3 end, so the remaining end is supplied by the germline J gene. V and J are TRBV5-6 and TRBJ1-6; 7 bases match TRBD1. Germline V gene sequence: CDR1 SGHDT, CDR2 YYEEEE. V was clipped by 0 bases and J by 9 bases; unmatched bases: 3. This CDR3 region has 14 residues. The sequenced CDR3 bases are TGTGCCAGCAGCTTGGACAGGGGAAGTTCACCC. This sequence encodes CASSLDRGSSP. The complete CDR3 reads CASSLDRGSSPLHF.

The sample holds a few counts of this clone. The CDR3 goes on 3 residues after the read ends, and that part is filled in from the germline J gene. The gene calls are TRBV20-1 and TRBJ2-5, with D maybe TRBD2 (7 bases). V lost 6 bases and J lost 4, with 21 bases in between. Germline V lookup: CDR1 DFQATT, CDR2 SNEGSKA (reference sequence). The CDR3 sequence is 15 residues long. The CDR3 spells CSAKGEGLGGETQYF. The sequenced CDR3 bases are TGCAGTGCCAAGGGGGAGGGCTTGGGAGGAGAGACC.

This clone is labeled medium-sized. The CDR3 bases that were read are TGCAGCGTTGTATGGCGGGAGCACTCCTACGAG. Protein: CSVVWREHSYE. The whole CDR3 sequence is CSVVWREHSYEQYF. The V and J genes are TRBV29-1 and TRBJ2-7, with TRBD2 matching 7 bases. With the read ending 3 residues before the CDR3 end, the germline J gene is used to fill in that end. V dropped 4 bases and J dropped 0; count of bases not matched to a gene: 6. CDR3 length: 14 residues. CDR1 SQVTM and CDR2 ANQGSEA come from the germline V gene.

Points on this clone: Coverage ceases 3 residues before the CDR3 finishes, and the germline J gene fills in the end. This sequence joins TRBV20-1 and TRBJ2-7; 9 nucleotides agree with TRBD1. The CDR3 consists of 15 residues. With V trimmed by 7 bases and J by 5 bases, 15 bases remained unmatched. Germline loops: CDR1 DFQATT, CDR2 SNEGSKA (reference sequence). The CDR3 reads CSDEKETGGYHEQYF. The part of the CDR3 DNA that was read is TGCAGTGACGAGAAGGAGACAGGGGGTTACCACGAG.

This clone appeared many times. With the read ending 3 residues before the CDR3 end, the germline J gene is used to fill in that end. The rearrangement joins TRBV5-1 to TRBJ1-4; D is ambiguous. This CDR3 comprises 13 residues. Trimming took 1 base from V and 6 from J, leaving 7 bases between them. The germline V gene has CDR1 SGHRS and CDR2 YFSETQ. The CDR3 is CASSLPGDEKLFF. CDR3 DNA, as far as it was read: TGCGCCAGCAGCTTGCCAGGAGATGAAAAA.

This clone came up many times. CDR3 loop: CASSQGYNNYGYTF. CDR3 DNA (partial): TGTGCCAGCAGTCAGGGATATAATAACTATGGC. The chain carries TRBV5-5 and TRBJ1-2, with a weak D call TRBD1 (5 bases). The CDR3 end falls 3 residues outside the read, so it is completed with the germline J gene. Germline V gene data show CDR1 as SGHKS and CDR2 as YYEKEE (reference sequence). CDR3 length equals 14 residues. The V end lost 5 bases, the J end lost 1 base, and 12 bases lay between the germline ends.

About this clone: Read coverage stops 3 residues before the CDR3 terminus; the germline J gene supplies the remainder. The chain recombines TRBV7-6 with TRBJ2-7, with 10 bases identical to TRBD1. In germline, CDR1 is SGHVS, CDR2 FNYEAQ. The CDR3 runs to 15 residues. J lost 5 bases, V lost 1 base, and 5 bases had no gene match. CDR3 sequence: CASSLGDRGGHEQYF. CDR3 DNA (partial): TGTGCCAGCAGCTTAGGGGACAGGGGCGGCCACGAG.

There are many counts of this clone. CDR3 sequence: CAWRHVGGQNTEAFF. Incomplete CDR3 DNA: TGTGCCTGGAGGCACGTAGGGGGACAGAACACTGAA. The chain is built from TRBV30 and TRBJ1-1; TRBD1 might be the D (6 bases). The sequenced fragment ends 3 residues before the CDR3 boundary, so the rest is inferred from the germline J gene. Trimming stripped 3 bases from V and 1 base from J, with 15 bases between. Germline-derived CDR1 and CDR2 are GTSNPN and SVGIG (reference sequence). This CDR3 contains 15 residues.

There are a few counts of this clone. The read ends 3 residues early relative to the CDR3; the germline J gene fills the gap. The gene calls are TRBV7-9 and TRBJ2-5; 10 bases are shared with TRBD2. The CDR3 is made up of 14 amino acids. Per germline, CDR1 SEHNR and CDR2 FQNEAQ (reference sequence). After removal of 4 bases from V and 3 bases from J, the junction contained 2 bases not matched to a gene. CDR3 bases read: TGTGCCAGCAGCTCTAGCGGGGGCGAAGAGACC. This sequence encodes CASSSSGGEET. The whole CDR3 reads CASSSSGGEETQYF.

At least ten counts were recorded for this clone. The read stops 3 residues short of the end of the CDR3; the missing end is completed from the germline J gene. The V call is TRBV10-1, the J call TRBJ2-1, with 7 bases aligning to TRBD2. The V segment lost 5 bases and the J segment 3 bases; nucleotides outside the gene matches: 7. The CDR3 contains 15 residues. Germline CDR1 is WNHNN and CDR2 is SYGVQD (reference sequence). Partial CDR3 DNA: TGCGCCAGCAGTTTAAGCGGGGCTCTCTACAATGAG. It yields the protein CASSLSGALYNE. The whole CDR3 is CASSLSGALYNEQFF.

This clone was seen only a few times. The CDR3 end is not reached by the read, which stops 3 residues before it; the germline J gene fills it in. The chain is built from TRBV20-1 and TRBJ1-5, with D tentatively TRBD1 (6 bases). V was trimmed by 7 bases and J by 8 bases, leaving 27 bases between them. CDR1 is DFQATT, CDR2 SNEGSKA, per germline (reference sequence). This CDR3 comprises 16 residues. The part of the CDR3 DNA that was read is TGCAGTGTCACTTCCGGGACACCCCTCAACAAGGAGCCC. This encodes CSVTSGTPLNKEP. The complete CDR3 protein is CSVTSGTPLNKEPQHF.

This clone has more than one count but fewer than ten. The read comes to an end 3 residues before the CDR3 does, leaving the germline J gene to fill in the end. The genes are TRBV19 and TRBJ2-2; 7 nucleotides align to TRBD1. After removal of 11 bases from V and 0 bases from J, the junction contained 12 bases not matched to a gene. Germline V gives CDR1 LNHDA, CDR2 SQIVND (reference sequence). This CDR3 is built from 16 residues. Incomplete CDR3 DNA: TGTGCCCTCTCAGGGGGTGGGACAGCGAACACCGGGGAG. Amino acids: CALSGGGTANTGE. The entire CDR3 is CALSGGGTANTGELFF.

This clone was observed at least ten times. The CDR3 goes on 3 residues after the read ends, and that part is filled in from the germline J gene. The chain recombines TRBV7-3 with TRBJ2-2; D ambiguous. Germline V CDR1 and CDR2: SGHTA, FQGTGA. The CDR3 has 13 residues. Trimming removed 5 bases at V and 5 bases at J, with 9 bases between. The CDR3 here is CASSPGHTGELFF. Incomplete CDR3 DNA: TGTGCCAGCAGCCCTGGGCATACCGGGGAG.

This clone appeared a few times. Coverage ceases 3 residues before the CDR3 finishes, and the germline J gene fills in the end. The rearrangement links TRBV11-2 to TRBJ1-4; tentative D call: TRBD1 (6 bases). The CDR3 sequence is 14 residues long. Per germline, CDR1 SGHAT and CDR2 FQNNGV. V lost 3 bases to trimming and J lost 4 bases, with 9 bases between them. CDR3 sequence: CASSFGTLNEKLFF. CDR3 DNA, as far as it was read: TGTGCCAGCAGCTTCGGGACACTTAATGAAAAA.

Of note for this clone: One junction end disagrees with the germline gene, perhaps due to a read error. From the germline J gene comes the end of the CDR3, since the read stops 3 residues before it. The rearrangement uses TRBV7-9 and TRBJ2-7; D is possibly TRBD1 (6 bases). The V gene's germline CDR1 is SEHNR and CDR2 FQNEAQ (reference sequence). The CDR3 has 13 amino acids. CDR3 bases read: TGTTCCAGTAGCCCGCGACAGGACTACGAG. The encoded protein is CSSSPRQDYE. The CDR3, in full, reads CSSSPRQDYEQYF.